The clone carrying this T cell receptor beta chain was counted many times. As yet, its antigen is unknown. Trimming pared 1 base from V and 2 bases from J, leaving 19 bases between. CDR3 length equals 18 residues. The germline V gene has CDR1 MNHNY and CDR2 SVGAGI (reference sequence). From the PCR reads, TCRdb called clonotypes with MiXCR, one entry per CDR3 protein. The sample has around 320,000 distinct CDR3 sequences; 24% are singletons. The sample is drawn from a study of molecular identifiers for immune sequencing clone quantification. In the study overall: Across replicate runs, RNA obtained from around 18,000 or 91,000 naive CD8 cells was divided into five, with four undergoing sequencing.

Study-wide results and limits: Clones above 20 RNA copies contained over 99% of effector molecules and under 1% of naive molecules. Molecules of identical TCR sharing a barcode could underestimate highly expanded clone sizes.

The source material was naive CD8+ T cells from blood, with Jurkat cell RNA spiked in. Subset noted: FACS-sorted CD8+CD4-CCR7+CD45RA+ naive T cells. This receptor was taken from a human donor in good health. Some libraries in this study had Jurkat cell RNA spiked in. This rearrangement joins TRBV6-6 to TRBJ2-3, with a tentative D call TRBD2 (6 bases). The CDR3 DNA reads TGTGCCAGCAGTTACTACCGAATTAGCGGAGCTCCCACAGATACGCAGTATTTT. It specifies CASSYYRISGAPTDTQYF.